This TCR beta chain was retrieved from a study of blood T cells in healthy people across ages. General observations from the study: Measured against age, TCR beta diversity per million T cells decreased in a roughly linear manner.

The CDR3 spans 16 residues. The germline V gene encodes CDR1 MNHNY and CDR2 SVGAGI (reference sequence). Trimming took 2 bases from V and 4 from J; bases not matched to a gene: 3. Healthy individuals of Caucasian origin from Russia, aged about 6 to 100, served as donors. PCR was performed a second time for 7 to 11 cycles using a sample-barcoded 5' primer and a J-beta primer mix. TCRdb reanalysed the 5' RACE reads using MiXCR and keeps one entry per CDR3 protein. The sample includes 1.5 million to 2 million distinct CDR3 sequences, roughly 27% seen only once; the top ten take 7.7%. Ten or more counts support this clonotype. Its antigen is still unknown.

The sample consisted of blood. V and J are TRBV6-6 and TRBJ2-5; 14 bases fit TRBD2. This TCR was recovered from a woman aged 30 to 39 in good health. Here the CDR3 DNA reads TGTGCCAGCAGTTACCCGGGACTAGCGGGAGCAGAGACCCAGTACTTC. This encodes CASSYPGLAGAETQYF.